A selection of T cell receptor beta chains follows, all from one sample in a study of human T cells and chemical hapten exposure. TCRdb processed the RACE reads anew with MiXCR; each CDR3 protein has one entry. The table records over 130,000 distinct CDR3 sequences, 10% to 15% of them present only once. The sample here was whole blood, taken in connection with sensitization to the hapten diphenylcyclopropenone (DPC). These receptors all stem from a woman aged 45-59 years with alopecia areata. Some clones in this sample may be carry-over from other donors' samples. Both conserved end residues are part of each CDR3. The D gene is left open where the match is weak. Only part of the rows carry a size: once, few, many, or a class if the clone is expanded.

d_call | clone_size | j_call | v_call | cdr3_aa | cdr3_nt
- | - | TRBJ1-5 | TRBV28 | CASSLAGPPQPQHF | TGTGCCAGCAGTTTAGCAGGGCCGCCACAGCCCCAGCATTTT
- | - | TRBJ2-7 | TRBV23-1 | CAVSVAEPGEQYF | TGCGCCGTCTCGGTGGCAGAGCCGGGCGAGCAGTACTTC
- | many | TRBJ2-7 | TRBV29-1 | CSVERAGLPYEQYF | TGCAGCGTCGAAAGGGCGGGTCTACCCTACGAGCAGTACTTC
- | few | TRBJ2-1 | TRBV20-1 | CSARDPRTGSRGEQFF | TGCAGTGCTAGAGATCCCAGGACGGGCTCCAGGGGTGAGCAGTTCTTC
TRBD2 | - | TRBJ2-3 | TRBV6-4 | CASSALSAGGADTQYF | TGTGCCAGCAGTGCATTATCAGCGGGAGGGGCAGATACGCAGTATTTT
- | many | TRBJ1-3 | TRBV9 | CASSVTTGEVGNTIYF | TGTGCCAGCAGCGTAACGACGGGAGAAGTTGGAAACACCATATATTTT
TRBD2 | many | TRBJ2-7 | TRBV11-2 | CASSTTRLAGAYEQYF | TGTGCCAGCAGCACGACCCGACTAGCGGGAGCCTACGAGCAGTACTTC
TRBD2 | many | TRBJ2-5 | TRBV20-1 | CSAPAGPSGNLQETQYF | TGCAGTGCGCCCGCCGGGCCTAGCGGGAATCTCCAAGAGACCCAGTACTTC
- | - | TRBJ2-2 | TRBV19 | CASTNRKNTGELFF | TGTGCCAGTACCAATAGAAAGAACACCGGGGAGCTGTTTTTT
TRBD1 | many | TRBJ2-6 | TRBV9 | CASSATGARSSGANVLTF | TGTGCCAGCAGCGCGACAGGGGCGCGATCTTCTGGGGCCAACGTCCTGACTTTC
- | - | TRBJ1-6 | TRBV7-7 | CASSLDGRAPLHF | TGTGCTAGCAGCTTAGATGGACGAGCACCCCTCCACTTT
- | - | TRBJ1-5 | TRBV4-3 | CASSQVKQEHNQPQHF | TGCGCCAGCAGCCAAGTGAAACAGGAGCATAATCAGCCCCAGCATTTT
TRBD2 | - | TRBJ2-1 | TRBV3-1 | CASSQFSSGRALGQFF | TGTGCCAGCAGCCAATTTTCCAGCGGGAGGGCCCTGGGACAGTTCTTC
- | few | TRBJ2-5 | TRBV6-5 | CASRALGGALETQYF | TGTGCCAGCAGGGCGTTGGGGGGGGCCTTAGAGACCCAGTACTTC
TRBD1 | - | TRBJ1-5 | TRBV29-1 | CSVGTGGSNQPQHF | TGCAGCGTTGGAACAGGGGGCAGCAATCAGCCCCAGCATTTT
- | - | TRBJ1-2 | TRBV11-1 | CASSFGQSYGYTF | TGTGCCAGCAGCTTCGGACAGAGCTATGGCTACACCTTC
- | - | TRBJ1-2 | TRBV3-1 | CASSQDTPPTGRYGYTF | TGTGCCAGCAGCCAAGATACCCCGCCGACGGGGAGGTATGGCTACACCTTC
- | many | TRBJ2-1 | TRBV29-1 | CSVVDRITYNEQFF | TGCAGCGTTGTGGATCGGATTACCTACAATGAGCAGTTCTTC
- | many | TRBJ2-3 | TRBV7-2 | CASSRTSDTQYF | TGTGCCAGCAGCCGCACTTCGGATACGCAGTATTTT
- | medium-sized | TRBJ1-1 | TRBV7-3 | CASSFQGGGYTEAFF | TGTGCCAGCAGCTTCCAGGGTGGAGGGTATACTGAAGCTTTCTTT
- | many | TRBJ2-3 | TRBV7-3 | CASSLTRLGTDTQYF | TGTGCCAGCAGCTTAACCCGCTTGGGAACAGATACGCAGTATTTT
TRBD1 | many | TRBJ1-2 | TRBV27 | CASSLDRLGYTF | TGTGCCAGCAGTTTGGACAGGCTTGGCTACACCTTC
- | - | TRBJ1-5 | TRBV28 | CASSTGSGVKPQHF | TGTGCCAGCAGCACAGGGTCAGGCGTAAAGCCCCAGCATTTT
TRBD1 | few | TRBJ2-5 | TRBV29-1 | CSVLGGRGHKETQYF | TGCAGCGTTCTGGGCGGCAGGGGGCATAAAGAGACCCAGTACTTC
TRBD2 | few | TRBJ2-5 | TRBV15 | CATRVAGAGGETQYF | TGTGCCACCAGGGTCGCCGGGGCGGGAGGAGAGACCCAGTACTTC
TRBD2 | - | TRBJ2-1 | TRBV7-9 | CASSGGSGRAYNEQFF | TGTGCCAGCAGCGGGGGTAGCGGGAGGGCCTACAATGAGCAGTTCTTC
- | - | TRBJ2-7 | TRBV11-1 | CASSARARGEQYF | TGTGCCAGCAGCGCAAGGGCAAGGGGGGAGCAGTACTTC
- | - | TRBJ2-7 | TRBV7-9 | CASSLTAQTYEQYF | TGTGCCAGCAGCTTGACGGCACAGACCTACGAGCAGTACTTC
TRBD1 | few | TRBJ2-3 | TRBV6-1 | CASSEVQGQDRHTQYF | TGTGCCAGCAGTGAAGTTCAGGGACAGGATAGGCATACGCAGTATTTT
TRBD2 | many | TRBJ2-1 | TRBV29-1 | CSVEETSGGYNEQFF | TGCAGCGTTGAAGAGACTAGCGGGGGCTACAATGAGCAGTTCTTC
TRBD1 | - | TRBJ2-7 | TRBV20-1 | CSVLGRTGVPEQYF | TGCAGTGTCTTAGGTCGAACAGGGGTCCCCGAGCAGTACTTC
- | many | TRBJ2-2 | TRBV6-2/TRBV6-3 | CASSYLSGDTGELFF | TGTGCCAGCAGTTACTTAAGTGGGGACACCGGGGAGCTGTTTTTT